Each of the 3 T cell receptor beta chains below was sequenced from the same sample in a study of regulatory T cells in long-lasting Graves disease. Noted time point: persistent/refractory GD, antithyroid drugs over 5 years with positive TRAb. RNA from PBMCs was the source of the TCR library. Building of the TCR beta libraries involved iRepertoire HTBI primers and Arm-PCR of CDR3 regions. MiXCR was run by TCRdb on the multiplex PCR reads, yielding one entry per CDR3 protein. The repertoire consists of 450,000 or so distinct CDR3 sequences, with less than 25% occurring once and the leading ten covering 7.8%. This material consisted of peripheral blood mononuclear cells (PBMCs), taken when the disease was refractory, from a patient treated with antithyroid drugs. Every receptor here comes from a female donor with Graves disease.

At least ten counts were recorded for this clonotype. The CDR3 is CSVAPQGQETQYF. In DNA, the CDR3 is TGCAGCGTTGCGCCTCAGGGGCAAGAGACCCAGTACTTC. The gene calls are TRBV29-1 and TRBJ2-5, with D maybe TRBD1 (6 bases). Germline V gene lookup returns CDR1 SQVTM and CDR2 ANQGSEA. Between the trimmed V and J ends, which lost 4 bases and 2 bases, there was a span of 11 bases. The CDR3 is made up of 13 amino acids.

This clonotype has a handful of counts. This chain joins TRBV6-1 and TRBJ2-2, with 10 bases that match TRBD2. Germline values: CDR1 MNHNS, CDR2 SASEGT. V was pared by 6 bases and J by 8 bases, with 18 bases of the junction left unmatched. The CDR3 loop spans 18 amino acids. The CDR3 sequence is CASSLNPSGGLLAGELFF. CDR3 nucleotides: TGTGCCAGCAGCCTGAACCCTAGCGGGGGCCTATTAGCTGGGGAGCTGTTTTTT.

The chain couples TRBV30 to TRBJ2-7; TRBD1 aligns across 7 bases. V trimming: 2 bases; J trimming: 5 bases; junction bases outside the gene matches: 6. Germline V CDR1 and CDR2: GTSNPN, SVGIG (reference sequence). The length of the CDR3 is 13 residues. This CDR3 reads CAWSIYRGHEQYF. CDR3 DNA sequence: TGTGCCTGGAGTATATACAGGGGCCACGAGCAGTACTTC. The whole variable domain, remainder taken from reference TRBV30 and TRBJ2-7, is SQTIHQWPATLVQPVGSPLSLECTVEGTSNPNLYWYRQAAGRGLQLLFYSVGIGQISSEVPQNLSASRPQDRQFILSSKKLLLSDSGFYLCAWSIYRGHEQYFGPGTRLTVT.